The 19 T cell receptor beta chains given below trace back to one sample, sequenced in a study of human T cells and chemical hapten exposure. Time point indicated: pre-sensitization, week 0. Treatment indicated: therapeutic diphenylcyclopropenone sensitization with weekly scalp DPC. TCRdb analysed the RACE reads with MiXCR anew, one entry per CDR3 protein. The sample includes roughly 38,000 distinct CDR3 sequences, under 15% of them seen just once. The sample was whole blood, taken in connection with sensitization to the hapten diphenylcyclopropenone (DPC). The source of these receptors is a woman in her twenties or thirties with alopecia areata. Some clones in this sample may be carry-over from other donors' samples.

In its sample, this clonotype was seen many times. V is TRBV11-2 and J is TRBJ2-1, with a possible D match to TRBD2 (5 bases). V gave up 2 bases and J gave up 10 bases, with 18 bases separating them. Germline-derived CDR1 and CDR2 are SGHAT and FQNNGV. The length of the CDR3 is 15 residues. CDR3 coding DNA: TGTGCCAGCAGCTTACCCACTTGGGGAGAAGGGGAGCAGTTCTTC. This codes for CASSLPTWGEGEQFF.

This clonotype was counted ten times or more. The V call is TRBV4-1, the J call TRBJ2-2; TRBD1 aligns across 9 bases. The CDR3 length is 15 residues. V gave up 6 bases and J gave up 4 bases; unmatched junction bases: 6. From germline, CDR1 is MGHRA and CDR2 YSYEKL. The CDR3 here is CASRDRGLSTGELFF. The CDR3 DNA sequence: TGCGCCAGCAGGGACAGGGGTCTTTCCACCGGGGAGCTGTTTTTT.

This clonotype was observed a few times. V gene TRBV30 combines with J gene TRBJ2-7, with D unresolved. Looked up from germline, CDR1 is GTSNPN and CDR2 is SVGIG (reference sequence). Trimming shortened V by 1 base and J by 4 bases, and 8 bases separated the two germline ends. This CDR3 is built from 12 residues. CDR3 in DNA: TGTGCCTGGAGTGGCCTAGGATACGAGCAGTACTTC. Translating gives CAWSGLGYEQYF.

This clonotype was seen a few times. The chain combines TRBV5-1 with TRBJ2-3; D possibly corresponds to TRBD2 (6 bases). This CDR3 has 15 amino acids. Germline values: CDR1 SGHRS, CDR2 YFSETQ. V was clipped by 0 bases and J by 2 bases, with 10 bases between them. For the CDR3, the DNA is TGCGCCAGCAGCTTGGATGGGGGGTACACAGATACGCAGTATTTT. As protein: CASSLDGGYTDTQYF.

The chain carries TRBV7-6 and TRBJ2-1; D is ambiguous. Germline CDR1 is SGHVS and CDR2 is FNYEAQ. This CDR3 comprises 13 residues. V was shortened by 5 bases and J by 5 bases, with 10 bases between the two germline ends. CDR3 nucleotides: TGTGCCAGCAGCATGACTGTTGACAATGAGCAGTTCTTC. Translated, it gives CASSMTVDNEQFF.

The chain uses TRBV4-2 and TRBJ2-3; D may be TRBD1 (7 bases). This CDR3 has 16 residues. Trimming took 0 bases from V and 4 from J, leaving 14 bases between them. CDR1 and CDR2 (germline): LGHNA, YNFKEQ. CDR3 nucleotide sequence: TGTGCCAGCAGCCAAGATTTTGGCAGGGGGGCAGATACGCAGTATTTT. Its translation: CASSQDFGRGADTQYF.

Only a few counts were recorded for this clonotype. The CDR3: CASRGLYNEQFF. The DNA of the CDR3 is TGTGCCAGCAGGGGGTTATACAATGAGCAGTTCTTC. The V and J genes are TRBV28 and TRBJ2-1; no clear D. This CDR3 has 12 residues. V was shortened by 6 bases and J by 4 bases, with 7 bases between the two germline ends. The germline V gene encodes CDR1 MDHEN and CDR2 SYDVKM.

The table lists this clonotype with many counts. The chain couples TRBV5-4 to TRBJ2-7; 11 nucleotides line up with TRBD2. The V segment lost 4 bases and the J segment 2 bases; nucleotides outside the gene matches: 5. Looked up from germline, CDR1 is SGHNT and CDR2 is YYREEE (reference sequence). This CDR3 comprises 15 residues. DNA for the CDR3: TGTGCCAGCAGCCCCGGACTAGCGGGCCCCTACGAGCAGTACTTC. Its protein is CASSPGLAGPYEQYF. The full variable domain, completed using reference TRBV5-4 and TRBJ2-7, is ETGVTQSPTHLIKTRGQQVTLRCSSQSGHNTVSWYQQALGQGPQFIFQYYREEENGRGNFPPRFSGLQFPNYSSELNVNALELDDSALYLCASSPGLAGPYEQYFGPGTRLTVT.

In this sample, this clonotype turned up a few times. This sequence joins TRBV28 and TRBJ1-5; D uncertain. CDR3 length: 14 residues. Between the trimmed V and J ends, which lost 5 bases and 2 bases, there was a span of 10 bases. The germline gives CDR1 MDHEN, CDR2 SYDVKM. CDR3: CASSPPRGNQPQHF. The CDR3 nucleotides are TGTGCCAGCAGTCCCCCCCGAGGCAATCAGCCCCAGCATTTT.

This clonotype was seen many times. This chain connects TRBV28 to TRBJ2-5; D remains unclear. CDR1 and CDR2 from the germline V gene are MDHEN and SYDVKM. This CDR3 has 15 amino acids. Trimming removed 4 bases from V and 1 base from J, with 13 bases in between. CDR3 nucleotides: TGTGCCAGCAGTTCTCGGCAAAGGGTCCAAGAGACCCAGTACTTC. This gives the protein CASSSRQRVQETQYF. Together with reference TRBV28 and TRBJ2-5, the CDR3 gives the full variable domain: DVKVTQSSRYLVKRTGEKVFLECVQDMDHENMFWYRQDPGLGLRLIYFSYDVKMKEKGDIPEGYSVSREKKERFSLILESASTNQTSMYLCASSSRQRVQETQYFGPGTRLLVL.

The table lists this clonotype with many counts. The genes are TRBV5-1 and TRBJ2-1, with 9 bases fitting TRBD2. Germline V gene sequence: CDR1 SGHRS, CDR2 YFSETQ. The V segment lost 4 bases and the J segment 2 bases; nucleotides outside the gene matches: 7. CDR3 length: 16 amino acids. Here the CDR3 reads CASSRQQREAYNEQFF. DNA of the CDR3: TGCGCCAGCAGCCGGCAACAGCGGGAGGCCTACAATGAGCAGTTCTTC.

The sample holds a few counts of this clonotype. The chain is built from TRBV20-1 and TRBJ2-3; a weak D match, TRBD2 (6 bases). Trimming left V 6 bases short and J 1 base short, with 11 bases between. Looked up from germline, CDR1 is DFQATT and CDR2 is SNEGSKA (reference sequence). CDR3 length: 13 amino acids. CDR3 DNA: TGCAGTGCCTTAGCTAGCGGCACAGATACGCAGTATTTT. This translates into CSALASGTDTQYF.

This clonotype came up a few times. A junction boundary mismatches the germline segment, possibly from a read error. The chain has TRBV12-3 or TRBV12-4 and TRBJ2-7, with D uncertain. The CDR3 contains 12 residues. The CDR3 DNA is TGTGCCAGCAGCTTAGAATTCGGCGAGCAGTACTTC. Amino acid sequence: CASSLEFGEQYF.

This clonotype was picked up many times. DNA for the CDR3: TGTGCCAGCAGCGTATCATTTTCTGGAAACACCATATATTTT. It yields the protein CASSVSFSGNTIYF. This chain connects TRBV11-1 to TRBJ1-3; D gene unclear. Per the germline V gene, CDR1 is SGHAT and CDR2 is FQDESV (reference sequence). Trimming took off 5 bases at V and 1 base at J, with 9 bases between the two ends. The CDR3 spans 14 residues.

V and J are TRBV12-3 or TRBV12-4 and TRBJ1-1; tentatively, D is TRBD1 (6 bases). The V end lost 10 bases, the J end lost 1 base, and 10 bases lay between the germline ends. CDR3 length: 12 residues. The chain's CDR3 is CATHRANTEAFF. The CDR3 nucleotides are TGTGCCACCCACAGGGCGAACACTGAAGCTTTCTTT.

The CDR3 here is CSARDQRPQHF. Written as DNA, the CDR3 is TGCAGTGCTAGAGATCAGCGGCCCCAGCATTTT. The chain carries TRBV20-1 and TRBJ1-5; D gene ambiguous. CDR3 size: 11 residues. In germline, CDR1 is DFQATT, CDR2 SNEGSKA (reference sequence). Trimming shortened V by 0 bases and J by 9 bases, and 6 bases separated the two germline ends.

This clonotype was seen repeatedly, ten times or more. Here the CDR3 DNA reads TGCAGCGCTTTGAACACTGAAGCTTTCTTT. Protein sequence: CSALNTEAFF. The chain uses TRBV29-1 and TRBJ1-1; D is undetermined. Trimming pared 7 bases from V and 0 bases from J, leaving 3 bases between. This CDR3 region has 10 residues. Germline V gene lookup returns CDR1 SQVTM and CDR2 ANQGSEA.

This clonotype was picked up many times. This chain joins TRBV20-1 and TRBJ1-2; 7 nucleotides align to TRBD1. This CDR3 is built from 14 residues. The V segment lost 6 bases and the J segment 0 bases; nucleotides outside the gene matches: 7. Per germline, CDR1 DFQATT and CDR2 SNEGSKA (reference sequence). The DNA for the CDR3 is TGCAGTGCCAAAACAGGGGAAGCTAACTATGGCTACACCTTC. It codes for CSAKTGEANYGYTF.

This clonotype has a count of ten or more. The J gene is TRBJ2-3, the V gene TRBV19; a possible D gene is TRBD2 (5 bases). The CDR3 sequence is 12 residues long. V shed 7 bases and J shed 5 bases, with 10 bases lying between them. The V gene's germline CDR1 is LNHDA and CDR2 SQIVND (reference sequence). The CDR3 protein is CASNFRGDTQYF. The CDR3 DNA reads TGTGCCAGTAACTTCCGGGGAGATACGCAGTATTTT.